This TCR beta chain was captured in a study of radiation and T cells in renal cell carcinoma. Measured with immunoSEQ multiplex PCR; TCRdb has only the in-frame clones, and not every one. Counted here are under 200,000 clones, roughly nine tenths occurring once; the ten biggest clones make up 11%. As to time point: blood 4 weeks post-SBRT, at nephrectomy. Treatment given: 15 Gy SBRT to primary tumor, nephrectomy 4 weeks later. The receptor comes from a woman aged 45-59 years with renal cell carcinoma. The sequences come from blood, collected from a patient whose treatment included radiotherapy and nephrectomy.

The CDR3 DNA follows: TGTGCCAGCAGCTACAGGGATAACTATGGCTACACCTTC. It is translated as CASSYRDNYGYTF. The rearrangement uses TRBV5-4 and TRBJ1-2, with D possibly being TRBD1 (6 bases). V was trimmed by 3 bases and J by 1 base, leaving 7 bases between them. The germline CDR1 and CDR2 sequences are SGHNT and YYREEE (reference sequence). The CDR3 extends over 13 amino acids.